The subject of this entry is one TCR beta chain. Here immunoSEQ multiplex PCR was the method, and the copy in TCRdb shows in-frame clones only, minus some. The sample holds approximately 66,000 clones, around 91% seen once. The sample belongs to a study of OX40 agonist ivuxolimab in advanced cancers. Patients were excluded for autoimmune disease history or systemic immunosuppression. The V gene's germline CDR1 is LNHDA and CDR2 SQIVND (reference sequence). CDR3 length: 15 residues. V lost 2 bases and J 4 bases, leaving 12 bases between the germline ends. The chain recombines TRBV19 with TRBJ1-5; D call uncertain. This sample comprised CD4+ or CD8+ T cells sorted from blood, obtained in a trial of the OX40 agonist ivuxolimab. This sequence was found in an adult with an advanced solid tumor such as melanoma, head and neck, liver or kidney cancer. CDR3 region: CASSITTAGNQPQHF. In DNA, the CDR3 is TGTGCCAGTAGTATAACGACCGCGGGGAATCAGCCCCAGCATTTT.